These 27 T cell receptor beta chains share one sample of origin, sequenced in a study of OX40 agonist ivuxolimab in advanced cancers. Assay: immunoSEQ multiplex PCR; the TCRdb copy retains only in-frame clones and omits some. The table includes about 13,000 clones, over 70% detected once. The sequencing here drew on CD4+ or CD8+ T cells sorted from blood, taken in a trial of the OX40 agonist ivuxolimab. These receptors were obtained from an adult with an advanced solid tumor such as melanoma, head and neck, liver or kidney cancer.

DNA of the CDR3: TGCGCCAGCAGTGACAGGGGAAGAACCTACGAGCAGTACTTC. Its translation is CASSDRGRTYEQYF. The rearrangement joins TRBV10-1 to TRBJ2-7, with D possibly matching TRBD1 (6 bases). The germline V gene encodes CDR1 WNHNN and CDR2 SYGVQD (reference sequence). Trimming removed 3 bases from V and 2 bases from J, with 11 bases in between. The CDR3 runs 14 residues.

The J gene is TRBJ1-2, the V gene TRBV11-2; the D is unclear. Trimming removed 2 bases at V and 5 bases at J, with 15 bases between. The germline V gene encodes CDR1 SGHAT and CDR2 FQNNGV. This CDR3 contains 15 residues. The CDR3 loop is CASSLSSVRGYGYTF. CDR3 bases: TGTGCCAGCAGCTTATCGAGTGTGCGAGGTTATGGCTACACCTTC. Supplemented by reference TRBV11-2 and TRBJ1-2, the full variable domain reads EAGVAQSPRYKIIEKRQSVAFWCNPISGHATLYWYQQILGQGPKLLIQFQNNGVVDDSQLPKDRFSAERLKGVDSTLKIQPAKLEDSAVYLCASSLSSVRGYGYTFGSGTRLTVV.

CDR3 sequence: CASSLKPGQGLLWDETQYF. The CDR3 DNA is TGTGCCAGCAGTTTGAAGCCGGGACAGGGGCTCTTATGGGATGAGACCCAGTACTTC. This chain joins TRBV27 and TRBJ2-5, with 10 bases lining up with TRBD1. Germline loops: CDR1 MNHEY, CDR2 SMNVEV (reference sequence). Losses at the gene ends were 3 bases for V and 5 bases for J; bases not matched to a gene: 18. This CDR3 has 19 residues.

The V gene is TRBV29-1, the J gene TRBJ2-5; the D gene is possibly TRBD2 (6 bases). The germline CDR1 and CDR2 sequences are SQVTM and ANQGSEA. V was cut by 6 bases and J by 0 bases, with 14 bases left in between. The CDR3 is 14 amino acids. Here the CDR3 reads CSVPRDSYQETQYF. In nucleotides, the CDR3 is TGCAGCGTGCCCCGGGACTCCTACCAAGAGACCCAGTACTTC. Full variable domain (missing parts from reference TRBV29-1 and TRBJ2-5): SAVISQKPSRDICQRGTSLTIQCQVDSQVTMMFWYRQQPGQSLTLIATANQGSEATYESGFVIDKFPISRPNLTFSTLTVSNMSPEDSSIYLCSVPRDSYQETQYFGPGTRLLVL.

This clone is a singleton in its sample. J is TRBJ1-1 and V is TRBV5-1, with D maybe TRBD1 (5 bases). The CDR3 extends over 12 amino acids. Germline V gene lookup returns CDR1 SGHRS and CDR2 YFSETQ. Trimming pared 7 bases from V and 4 bases from J, leaving 11 bases between. The CDR3 nucleotides are TGCGCCAGCTCCCTCCAGGGCACTGAAGCTTTCTTT. Protein: CASSLQGTEAFF.

The sample holds one count of this clone. The genes are TRBV10-1 and TRBJ2-2; D may correspond to TRBD1 or TRBD2 (5 bases each). Trimming removed 2 bases at V and 1 base at J, with 5 bases between. CDR1 WNHNN and CDR2 SYGVQD come from the germline V gene (reference sequence). There are 14 residues in the CDR3. The CDR3 nucleotides are TGCGCCAGCAGTGAGGGGGGGAACACCGGGGAGCTGTTTTTT. Translating gives CASSEGGNTGELFF.

CDR3 in amino acids: CASSPTSGFSYEQYF. For the CDR3, the DNA is TGTGCCAGCAGCCCGACTAGCGGATTCTCCTACGAGCAGTACTTC. The chain couples TRBV7-2 to TRBJ2-7, with 9 nucleotides matching TRBD2. The germline CDR1 and CDR2 sequences are SGHTA and FQGNSA. With 5 bases clipped from V and 0 bases from J, the junction kept 5 bases outside the gene matches. The CDR3 is made up of 15 amino acids.

This chain links TRBV28 with TRBJ1-5; the D gene is possibly TRBD1 (6 bases). The V end was cut by 6 bases, the J end by 5 bases, with 17 bases between. The CDR3 totals 15 residues. Germline V gene sequence: CDR1 MDHEN, CDR2 SYDVKM. The chain's CDR3 is CASRRTLAGDQPQHF. DNA for the CDR3: TGTGCCAGCAGACGAACTCTTGCAGGGGATCAGCCCCAGCATTTT.

This CDR3 is CSAKLYTF. The CDR3 DNA reads as TGCAGTGCTAAACTCTACACCTTC. The V call is TRBV20-1, the J call TRBJ1-2, with unresolved D. Germline CDR1 is DFQATT and CDR2 is SNEGSKA (reference sequence). The CDR3 spans 8 residues. V lost 4 bases, J lost 10 bases, and 4 bases lay in between.

The chain couples TRBV2 to TRBJ2-1; 16 bases match TRBD2. This CDR3 has 20 amino acids. Germline values: CDR1 SNHLY, CDR2 FYNNEI. With V trimmed by 6 bases and J by 8 bases, 19 bases remained unmatched. The CDR3 DNA reads as TGTGCCAGCAGCACCCCCCGAGGGACTAGCGGGGGGGCCTTTTGGGATGAGCAGTTCTTC. Encoded protein: CASSTPRGTSGGAFWDEQFF.

The gene calls are TRBV7-2 and TRBJ2-7; 9 bases map to TRBD1. V shed 1 base, J shed 3 bases, and the junction held 10 bases outside the gene matches. Germline CDR1 SGHTA, CDR2 FQGNSA. This CDR3 region has 17 residues. The chain's CDR3 is CASSLDYPRTGVYEQYF. The CDR3 nucleotides are TGTGCCAGCAGCTTAGATTATCCCCGGACAGGGGTCTACGAGCAGTACTTC.

J is TRBJ2-1 and V is TRBV7-3; D perhaps matches TRBD2 (6 bases). V lost 5 bases and J lost 6, with 20 bases in between. Germline CDR1 SGHTA, CDR2 FQGTGA. CDR3 length: 16 residues. CDR3 residues: CASSPRGRPTFNEQFF. Written as DNA, the CDR3 is TGTGCCAGCAGCCCCCGTGGGAGGCCCACATTCAATGAGCAGTTCTTC.

In its sample, this clone was seen a few times. V and J are TRBV7-9 and TRBJ2-7; 11 nucleotides align to TRBD2. Germline V gene data show CDR1 as SEHNR and CDR2 as FQNEAQ (reference sequence). Trimming took 5 bases from V and 7 from J; bases not matched to a gene: 7. This CDR3 contains 14 residues. CDR3 in amino acids: CASSTTSGSREQYF. CDR3 nucleotides: TGTGCCAGCAGCACCACTAGCGGGAGTCGGGAGCAGTACTTC.

This sequence joins TRBV6-5 and TRBJ1-5; D is possibly TRBD1 (6 bases). Trimming stripped 6 bases from V and 2 bases from J, with 14 bases between. Germline assignment: CDR1 MNHEY and CDR2 SVGAGI. The CDR3 is made up of 15 amino acids. CDR3 loop: CASRGGKKGNQPQHF. The CDR3 DNA is TGTGCCAGCAGAGGGGGGAAGAAAGGCAATCAGCCCCAGCATTTT.

The rearrangement uses TRBV27 and TRBJ2-7; D is perhaps TRBD2 (7 bases). Germline CDR1 is MNHEY and CDR2 is SMNVEV (reference sequence). The CDR3 has 16 amino acids. Trimming took 7 bases from V and 5 from J, leaving 24 bases between them. CDR3 protein: CASTLRLGGAIDEQYF. For the CDR3, the DNA is TGTGCCAGCACCTTGCGGTTGGGGGGGGCTATCGACGAGCAGTACTTC.

In its sample, this clone was seen a few times. In nucleotides, the CDR3 is TGTGCCAGCAGCCGGACTAGCGGGACCGACACTGAGCAGTTCTTC. It encodes CASSRTSGTDTEQFF. The gene calls are TRBV7-9 and TRBJ2-1; 12 positions agree with TRBD2. From germline, CDR1 is SEHNR and CDR2 FQNEAQ (reference sequence). V gave up 5 bases and J gave up 9 bases; unmatched junction bases: 8. The CDR3 extends over 15 amino acids.

The V and J genes are TRBV30 and TRBJ1-3; no firm D call. Germline CDR1 and CDR2: GTSNPN and SVGIG (reference sequence). The CDR3 has 13 amino acids. CDR3 sequence (DNA): TGTGCTGCCCGGTTGGGCAATAGAAACACCATATATTTT. Its protein is CAARLGNRNTIYF. Drawing the rest from reference TRBV30 and TRBJ1-3, the complete variable domain is SQTIHQWPATLVQPVGSPLSLECTVEGTSNPNLYWYRQAAGRGLQLLFYSVGIGQISSEVPQNLSASRPQDRQFILSSKKLLLSDSGFYLCAARLGNRNTIYFGEGSWLTVV.

The rearrangement joins TRBV13 to TRBJ2-5, with unresolved D. The V end lost 1 base, the J end lost 0 bases, and 15 bases lay between the germline ends. Germline V CDR1 and CDR2: PRHDT, FYEKMQ (reference sequence). The CDR3 totals 17 residues. The CDR3 loop reads CASSLVMAESYQETQYF. In DNA, the CDR3 is TGTGCCAGCAGCTTAGTAATGGCGGAATCGTACCAAGAGACCCAGTACTTC.

This clone appeared once. The CDR3 DNA reads TGTGCCAGCAGTTTCTTCGGAGGCCCTTATAGCAATCAGCCCCAGCATTTT. Residues: CASSFFGGPYSNQPQHF. The chain is built from TRBV27 and TRBJ1-5, with D uncertain. Trimming cost V 3 bases and J 0 bases, with 15 bases left between them. CDR3 length: 17 amino acids. Germline V gives CDR1 MNHEY, CDR2 SMNVEV (reference sequence).

The table lists this clone with a count of one. The genes are TRBV5-1 and TRBJ1-1, with 7 bases fitting TRBD1. The CDR3 spans 13 residues. Germline V CDR1 and CDR2: SGHRS, YFSETQ. Trimming at V came to 3 bases and at J to 4 bases, leaving 3 bases not matched to a gene. CDR3 protein: CASSSPGGTEAFF. For the CDR3, the DNA is TGCGCCAGCAGCTCTCCAGGGGGCACTGAAGCTTTCTTT.

V is TRBV19 and J is TRBJ2-3; no firm D call. Trimming cost V 5 bases and J 6 bases, with 21 bases left between them. CDR1 and CDR2 (germline): LNHDA, SQIVND (reference sequence). CDR3 size: 16 residues. The CDR3 is CASSPTPYRAADTQYF. The CDR3 DNA reads as TGTGCCAGTAGTCCAACCCCGTACCGGGCCGCGGATACGCAGTATTTT.

The rearrangement joins TRBV7-9 to TRBJ2-7, with a possible D match to TRBD2 (5 bases). Looked up from germline, CDR1 is SEHNR and CDR2 is FQNEAQ (reference sequence). V was cut by 11 bases and J by 5 bases, with 16 bases left in between. CDR3 length equals 12 residues. The CDR3 loop reads CASKPGSDEQYF. The DNA for the CDR3 is TGTGCCTCAAAACCGGGATCGGACGAGCAGTACTTC.

The rearrangement links TRBV5-4 to TRBJ1-2, with 8 bases matching TRBD1. V lost 4 bases and J lost 7; bases outside the gene matches: 9. Germline loops: CDR1 SGHNT, CDR2 YYREEE (reference sequence). This CDR3 region has 14 residues. CDR3 DNA: TGTGCCAGCAGCCAGGGACAGGATAGGAGTGGCTACACCTTC. This encodes CASSQGQDRSGYTF.

V and J are TRBV28 and TRBJ2-7, with a weak D call TRBD2 (7 bases). CDR1 is MDHEN and CDR2 is SYDVKM in the germline V gene. The V gene lost 6 bases and the J gene lost 0 bases, with 15 bases spanning the gap. This CDR3 has 15 residues. Here the CDR3 reads CASSPVGGASYEQYF. Written as DNA, the CDR3 is TGTGCCAGCAGCCCAGTGGGGGGGGCCTCCTACGAGCAGTACTTC.

The chain is built from TRBV7-3 and TRBJ2-1; D unclear. Germline CDR1 is SGHTA and CDR2 is FQGTGA. The CDR3 contains 13 residues. V shed 2 bases and J shed 4 bases, with 6 bases lying between them. CDR3 DNA: TGTGCCAGCAGCTTATCTGGGTACAATGAGCAGTTCTTC. This sequence encodes CASSLSGYNEQFF.

V is TRBV7-9 and J is TRBJ1-5, with D possibly TRBD1 on 6 matching bases. Germline V gene lookup returns CDR1 SEHNR and CDR2 FQNEAQ (reference sequence). This CDR3 has 12 amino acids. Trimming removed 5 bases from V and 7 bases from J, with 9 bases in between. The CDR3 DNA sequence: TGTGCCAGCAGCGATCAGGGGCAGCCCCAGCATTTT. It codes for CASSDQGQPQHF.

The chain links TRBV9 to TRBJ1-3; D not certain. The germline V gene encodes CDR1 SGDLS and CDR2 YYNGEE. Trimming pared 5 bases from V and 6 bases from J, leaving 9 bases between. The CDR3 length is 12 residues. The DNA for the CDR3 is TGTGCCAGCAGGGGATCGGAAAACACCATATATTTT. Amino acids: CASRGSENTIYF.